This T cell receptor beta chain is drawn from a study of cytomegalovirus exposure and HLA in healthy donors. Across the whole study: An early release of data contained 80 million to 85 million unique TCRs, which came from HLA-typed donors.

The study ran its PCR with 60 Vbeta and 13 Jbeta primers. Produced via immunoSEQ multiplex PCR; TCRdb's table is partial and in-frame only. The sample lists roughly 140,000 clones, roughly 80% occurring once. Trimming removed 10 bases from V and 2 bases from J; junction bases left unmatched: 10. This CDR3 has 15 residues. CDR1 is LNHDA and CDR2 is SQIVND in the germline V gene (reference sequence). The sample holds a few counts of this clone. Input material: PBMCs. The chain links TRBV19 to TRBJ2-7, with 11 bases that match TRBD2. This TCR derives from a male donor in good health and CMV-seronegative. Here the CDR3 DNA reads TGTGCCAACGGGCTAGCGGGGGGTCCCGCCTACGAGCAGTACTTC. Its protein is CANGLAGGPAYEQYF.